The entry below gives a single T cell receptor (beta chain) sequence along with its context. As yet, its antigen is unknown. The data belong to a study of cytomegalovirus exposure and HLA in healthy donors. Study results and caveats: Excluded were some V segments that proved indistinguishable, including TRBV6-2 and TRBV6-3. Another analysis was done later, and it associated approximately 15,000 TCR beta sequences with HLA alleles at 0.05 false discovery rate.

The PCR contained 60 Vbeta and 13 Jbeta primers. Using immunoSEQ multiplex PCR, the repertoire was profiled, and TCRdb retains in-frame clones only, with some absent. The sample holds 120,000 or so clones, around three quarters seen once. Germline-derived CDR1 and CDR2 are SNHLY and FYNNEI. The length of the CDR3 is 13 residues. V was shortened by 4 bases and J by 7 bases, with 11 bases between the two germline ends. This sequence originates from a female donor in good health and CMV-seronegative. Sequencing was carried out using PBMCs. The chain has TRBV2 and TRBJ1-5; a weak D match, TRBD1 (5 bases). The CDR3 DNA reads as TGTGCCAGCAGTGCAACCCAGGGACAGCCCCAGCATTTT. As protein: CASSATQGQPQHF.